Presented here are 2 T cell receptor beta chains from one specimen sequenced in a study of CXCR3-negative and CXCR3-positive naive CD8 T cells. The libraries of TRB cDNA were constructed through 5' RACE using UMI labels. TCRdb reanalyzed the 5' RACE reads and collapses them to one entry per CDR3 protein, without DNA. This sample's table has 140,000 to 150,000 distinct CDR3 sequences. Points from the study as a whole: When CXCR3-positive naive cells were set against CXCR3-negative naive cells, the former had more hydrophobic TRB CDR3s.

These receptors lack a known antigen. Sequences were obtained from naive CXCR3+ CD8+ T cells from blood. This sample's subset: CD45RO-CCR7+CD27+CD95- naive CD8+ T cells expressing CXCR3 (TNR3+). These receptors came from a human donor in good health. Some clones in this sample may be carry-over from other donors' samples.

V and J are TRBV24-1 and TRBJ2-5; TCRdb designates TRBD1, a call that cannot be tested without DNA. Germline CDR1 KGHDR, CDR2 SFDVKD. This CDR3 has 16 amino acids. CDR3 in amino acids: CATGTSGGGYQETQYF.

This chain's CDR3 is CASSKAGGRDIFF. This rearrangement joins TRBV21-1 to TRBJ1-4. TRBV21-1 is labeled a pseudogene. CDR3 length equals 13 residues.